This T cell receptor beta chain was captured in a study of T cells in Graves' hyperthyroidism and ophthalmopathy. Whole-study results and caveats: Researchers report that a 13 V-J model separated ophthalmopathy from stable hyperthyroidism.

RNA transcripts provided the source from which TCR beta CDR3 regions were amplified. A set of HTBI primers served as the primers for a first-round RT-PCR of the TCR CDR3. Using its own MiXCR run on the multiplex PCR reads, TCRdb lists one record per CDR3 protein. The table records about 250,000 distinct CDR3 sequences, around 15% of them present only once. This clonotype was seen ten or more times. Antigen specificity is unknown. V was clipped by 2 bases and J by 4 bases; unmatched bases: 1. The V gene's germline CDR1 is DFQATT and CDR2 SNEGSKA (reference sequence). CDR3 length equals 14 residues. Material for sequencing was blood. This receptor was identified in a woman in her fifties or sixties with Graves' hyperthyroidism that later progressed to Graves' ophthalmopathy. This chain uses TRBV20-1 with TRBJ2-1; TRBD2 aligns across 11 bases. Here the CDR3 reads CSARTSGSYNEQFF. Here the CDR3 DNA reads TGCAGTGCTAGAACTAGCGGGAGTTACAATGAGCAGTTCTTC.